The 25 T cell receptor beta chains given below trace back to one sample, sequenced in a study of OX40 agonist ivuxolimab in advanced cancers. Some clones are missing from TCRdb's copy, which holds only in-frame ones; the method was immunoSEQ multiplex PCR. The table shows approximately 82,000 clones, with about 87% occurring only once. Source: CD4+ or CD8+ T cells sorted from blood, taken in a trial of the OX40 agonist ivuxolimab. These receptors all come from an adult with an advanced solid tumor such as melanoma, head and neck, liver or kidney cancer.

A note on this clone: A junction end diverges from the germline sequence, so it may reflect a read error. The chain couples TRBV7-7 to TRBJ2-5; TRBD1 agrees at 11 bases. Germline V gives CDR1 SSHAT, CDR2 FNYEAQ (reference sequence). This CDR3 has 15 residues. In nucleotides, the CDR3 is TGTGCTAGCAGCCCCGGGACAGGGGGACAAGAGACCCAGTACTTC. It translates to CASSPGTGGQETQYF.

The chain has TRBV10-3 and TRBJ2-7; TRBD2 matches 8 bases. CDR1 is ENHRY, CDR2 SYGVKD, per germline. The V and J ends lost 3 bases and 5 bases, in that order; junction bases with no gene match: 6. The CDR3 has 14 amino acids. The CDR3 nucleotides are TGTGCCATCAGTGATTTCACACTAGCGGACGAGCAGTACTTC. Translating gives CAISDFTLADEQYF.

The chain employs TRBV30 and TRBJ2-1, with D tentatively TRBD2 (6 bases). Between the trimmed V and J ends, which lost 3 bases and 0 bases, there was a span of 15 bases. Germline values: CDR1 GTSNPN, CDR2 SVGIG (reference sequence). CDR3 length: 16 amino acids. This chain's CDR3 is CAWRPLRGDSYNEQFF. The DNA of the CDR3 is TGTGCCTGGAGGCCGCTACGCGGGGACTCCTACAATGAGCAGTTCTTC. Variable domain in full (rest from reference TRBV30 and TRBJ2-1): SQTIHQWPATLVQPVGSPLSLECTVEGTSNPNLYWYRQAAGRGLQLLFYSVGIGQISSEVPQNLSASRPQDRQFILSSKKLLLSDSGFYLCAWRPLRGDSYNEQFFGPGTRLTVL.

The V and J genes are TRBV6-4 and TRBJ1-5, with TRBD1 matching 7 bases. J lost 7 bases, V lost 2 bases, and 8 bases had no gene match. The V gene's germline CDR1 is MRHNA and CDR2 SNTAGT. The CDR3 has 15 amino acids. The CDR3 nucleotides read TGTGCCAGCAGTGACGTTCGACAGGGTGGGCAGCCCCAGCATTTT. The encoded protein is CASSDVRQGGQPQHF.

The gene calls are TRBV7-9 and TRBJ1-1; perhaps TRBD1 as D (6 bases). CDR1 is SEHNR, CDR2 FQNEAQ, per germline (reference sequence). Trimming cost V 3 bases and J 3 bases, with 8 bases left between them. This CDR3 region has 13 residues. The chain's CDR3 is CASSFGQHTEAFF. The CDR3 DNA reads as TGTGCCAGCAGCTTCGGACAGCACACTGAAGCTTTCTTT.

V is TRBV7-2 and J is TRBJ2-1; a weak D match, TRBD1 (6 bases). V lost 5 bases, J lost 4 bases, and 9 bases lay in between. The length of the CDR3 is 13 residues. Germline V CDR1 and CDR2: SGHTA, FQGNSA. In nucleotides, the CDR3 is TGTGCCAGCAGCCGGACAGCTTACAATGAGCAGTTCTTC. This gives the protein CASSRTAYNEQFF.

This chain links TRBV5-6 with TRBJ1-1; the D gene is possibly TRBD1 (5 bases). The CDR3 has 15 residues. The ends were cut back, 3 bases at V and 1 base at J, with 13 bases in the middle. Germline CDR1 is SGHDT and CDR2 is YYEEEE. CDR3 protein: CASSSYVQGNTEAFF. The CDR3 nucleotides are TGTGCCAGCAGCTCGTATGTTCAGGGGAACACTGAAGCTTTCTTT.

The V gene is TRBV7-8, the J gene TRBJ1-3; a weak D match, TRBD1 (5 bases). The V end lost 4 bases, the J end lost 8 bases, and 15 bases lay between the germline ends. There are 14 residues in the CDR3. Germline CDR1 reads SGHVS; CDR2 reads FQNEAQ. CDR3 loop: CASSSRQGLDTIYF. In DNA, the CDR3 is TGTGCCAGCAGCTCCCGGCAGGGTCTAGACACCATATATTTT. The full variable domain, with the rest looked up from reference TRBV7-8 and TRBJ1-3, is GAGVSQSPRYKVAKRGQDVALRCDPISGHVSLFWYQQALGQGPEFLTYFQNEAQLDKSGLPSDRFFAERPEGSVSTLKIQRTQQEDSAVYLCASSSRQGLDTIYFGEGSWLTVV.

This chain links TRBV7-2 with TRBJ2-7; D is ambiguous. Germline loops: CDR1 SGHTA, CDR2 FQGNSA. Trimming took 5 bases from V and 2 from J, leaving 10 bases between them. The CDR3 spans 13 residues. The CDR3 sequence is CASSPGPAYEQYF. CDR3 nucleotides: TGTGCCAGCAGCCCCGGGCCAGCCTACGAGCAGTACTTC.

The rearrangement links TRBV9 to TRBJ1-2, with D possibly TRBD1 on 5 matching bases. From germline, CDR1 is SGDLS and CDR2 YYNGEE. Trimming removed 3 bases at V and 6 bases at J, with 21 bases between. The CDR3 totals 16 residues. CDR3 coding DNA: TGTGCCAGCAGCGGAGATTCCGGGACGGTACGGAATGGCTACACCTTC. Translated: CASSGDSGTVRNGYTF.

In its sample, this clone was seen once. The chain joins TRBV6-5 to TRBJ1-3; D not resolved. This CDR3 is 16 amino acids long. The V gene lost 0 bases and the J gene lost 0 bases, with 9 bases spanning the gap. Germline lookup yields CDR1 MNHEY and CDR2 SVGAGI. Written as DNA, the CDR3 is TGTGCCAGCAGTTACTCTTTCCCGAGCTCTGGAAACACCATATATTTT. This gives the protein CASSYSFPSSGNTIYF.

The chain couples TRBV10-2 to TRBJ2-1; D is unclear. The CDR3 has 14 residues. Trimming took 6 bases from V and 5 from J, leaving 14 bases between them. Germline CDR1 WSHSY, CDR2 SAAADI. CDR3 nucleotide sequence: TGCGCCAGCAGAAATAGGGCAGGCCACAATGAGCAGTTCTTC. This gives the protein CASRNRAGHNEQFF.

The CDR3 bases are TGTGCCAGCAGCCAAGGTGGGAAAGGAAACACCATATATTTT. It is translated as CASSQGGKGNTIYF. This chain uses TRBV14 with TRBJ1-3; D is unclear. With 1 base removed from V and 4 bases from J, the gap between germline ends came to 8 bases. Per the germline V gene, CDR1 is SGHDN and CDR2 is FVKESK. There are 14 residues in the CDR3. Variable domain in full (rest from reference TRBV14 and TRBJ1-3): EAGVTQFPSHSVIEKGQTVTLRCDPISGHDNLYWYRRVMGKEIKFLLHFVKESKQDESGMPNNRFLAERTGGTYSTLKVQPAELEDSGVYFCASSQGGKGNTIYFGEGSWLTVV.

The V call is TRBV6-5, the J call TRBJ2-1, with 11 bases matching TRBD2. V was pared by 6 bases and J by 5 bases, with 6 bases of the junction left unmatched. The CDR3 runs to 15 residues. The V gene's germline CDR1 is MNHEY and CDR2 SVGAGI. The CDR3 DNA is TGTGCCAGCAGGCCCGGGACTAGCGGAAACAATGAGCAGTTCTTC. Amino acid sequence: CASRPGTSGNNEQFF.

The chain combines TRBV5-5 with TRBJ2-7, with no clear D. Trimming removed 2 bases from V and 0 bases from J, with 21 bases in between. The germline V gene has CDR1 SGHKS and CDR2 YYEKEE (reference sequence). The CDR3 runs to 18 residues. The CDR3 region has the DNA TGTGCCAGCAGCTTAGAATGGCACCCTCTCCCCTTCTCCTACGAGCAGTACTTC. Translating gives CASSLEWHPLPFSYEQYF.

The rearrangement joins TRBV18 to TRBJ2-7; D is unclear. Germline V lookup: CDR1 KGHSH, CDR2 LQKENI. The CDR3 consists of 16 residues. Trimming shortened V by 3 bases and J by 0 bases, and 15 bases separated the two germline ends. This chain's CDR3 is CASSPRLSRNSYEQYF. CDR3 sequence (DNA): TGTGCCAGCTCACCTCGACTCTCCCGGAACTCCTACGAGCAGTACTTC. Variable domain in full (rest from reference TRBV18 and TRBJ2-7): NAGVMQNPRHLVRRRGQEARLRCSPMKGHSHVYWYRQLPEEGLKFMVYLQKENIIDESGMPKERFSAEFPKEGPSILRIQQVVRGDSAAYFCASSPRLSRNSYEQYFGPGTRLTVT.

This clone was seen a single time. This chain connects TRBV15 to TRBJ2-3; no firm D call. CDR3 size: 14 residues. Germline V gene data show CDR1 as LNHNV and CDR2 as YYDKDF (reference sequence). Trimming cost V 0 bases and J 2 bases, with 6 bases left between them. The CDR3 sequence is CATSREPNTDTQYF. The CDR3 bases are TGTGCCACCAGCAGAGAGCCCAACACAGATACGCAGTATTTT.

The chain has TRBV11-2 and TRBJ2-1, with 9 bases matching TRBD2. The CDR3 is made up of 15 amino acids. With V trimmed by 1 base and J by 8 bases, 6 bases remained unmatched. Germline CDR1 and CDR2: SGHAT and FQNNGV. CDR3 amino acids: CASSLGSLAGHEQFF. The CDR3 DNA is TGTGCCAGCAGCTTAGGGAGCCTAGCGGGGCATGAGCAGTTCTTC. The full variable domain, with the rest looked up from reference TRBV11-2 and TRBJ2-1, is EAGVAQSPRYKIIEKRQSVAFWCNPISGHATLYWYQQILGQGPKLLIQFQNNGVVDDSQLPKDRFSAERLKGVDSTLKIQPAKLEDSAVYLCASSLGSLAGHEQFFGPGTRLTVL.

The rearrangement joins TRBV13 to TRBJ1-5; D call uncertain. The CDR3 consists of 15 residues. CDR1 is PRHDT and CDR2 is FYEKMQ in the germline V gene (reference sequence). The V end was cut by 0 bases, the J end by 3 bases, with 9 bases between. The CDR3 spells CASSLGGLYNQPQHF. CDR3 coding DNA: TGTGCCAGCAGCTTAGGAGGGTTATACAATCAGCCCCAGCATTTT.

The V gene is TRBV5-8, the J gene TRBJ2-7; the match to TRBD1 covers 12 bases. Germline V lookup: CDR1 SGHTS, CDR2 YDEGEE. This CDR3 has 14 residues. J lost 4 bases, V lost 5 bases, and 4 bases had no gene match. In DNA, the CDR3 is TGTGCCAGCAGGGGACAGGGGGCACATTACGAGCAGTACTTC. It translates to CASRGQGAHYEQYF.

This clone was counted a few times. This chain connects TRBV12-5 to TRBJ1-1, with 7 bases lining up with TRBD1. After removal of 4 bases from V and 2 bases from J, the junction contained 4 bases not matched to a gene. Per germline, CDR1 LGHNT and CDR2 FRNRAP. The CDR3 has 14 residues. The CDR3: CASGYYRGNTEAFF. Written as DNA, the CDR3 is TGTGCTAGTGGTTACTACAGGGGTAACACTGAAGCTTTCTTT.

The chain is built from TRBV29-1 and TRBJ2-7, with D perhaps given as TRBD1 or TRBD2 (5 bases each). Germline CDR1 is SQVTM and CDR2 is ANQGSEA. V was pared by 7 bases and J by 6 bases, with 16 bases between. The CDR3 contains 12 residues. CDR3 in DNA: TGCAGCGCCGGGCTTCGAGGGGCCGAGCAGTACTTC. The encoded protein is CSAGLRGAEQYF.

The chain's CDR3 is CASSQELAGLGRGQYF. The DNA for the CDR3 is TGTGCCAGCAGCCAAGAGTTGGCAGGGTTGGGGCGTGGGCAGTATTTT. V usage is TRBV14 and J usage is TRBJ2-3, with D maybe TRBD1 (5 bases). Germline V gene sequence: CDR1 SGHDN, CDR2 FVKESK. This CDR3 is 16 amino acids long. Trimming removed 0 bases at V and 11 bases at J, with 21 bases between.

This clone appeared a single time. The rearrangement joins TRBV6-4 to TRBJ2-7; D is uncertain. Germline V gene data show CDR1 as MRHNA and CDR2 as SNTAGT. The CDR3 sequence is 19 residues long. Trimming took off 0 bases at V and 2 bases at J, with 23 bases between the two ends. The CDR3 loop reads CASSDSKLSTWVPTYEQYF. CDR3 coding DNA: TGTGCCAGCAGTGACTCGAAGTTATCCACGTGGGTTCCGACCTACGAGCAGTACTTC.

Only a few counts were recorded for this clone. V gene TRBV30 combines with J gene TRBJ1-6, with a tentative D call TRBD1 (5 bases). The CDR3 extends over 16 amino acids. Germline loops: CDR1 GTSNPN, CDR2 SVGIG (reference sequence). V gave up 0 bases and J gave up 0 bases, with 9 bases separating them. The CDR3 is CAWSVPGSSYNSPLHF. CDR3 nucleotide sequence: TGTGCCTGGAGTGTTCCAGGGAGCTCCTATAATTCACCCCTCCACTTT.